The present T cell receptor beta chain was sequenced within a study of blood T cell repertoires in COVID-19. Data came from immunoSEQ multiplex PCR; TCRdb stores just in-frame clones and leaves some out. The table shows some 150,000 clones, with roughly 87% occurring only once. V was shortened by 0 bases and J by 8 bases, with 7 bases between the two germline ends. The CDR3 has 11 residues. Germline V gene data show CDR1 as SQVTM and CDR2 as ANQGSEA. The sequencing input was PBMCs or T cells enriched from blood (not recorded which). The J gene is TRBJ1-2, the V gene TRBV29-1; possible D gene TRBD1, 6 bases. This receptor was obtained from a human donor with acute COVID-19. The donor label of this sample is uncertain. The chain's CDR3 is CSVEDGTGYTF. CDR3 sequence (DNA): TGCAGCGTTGAAGACGGGACAGGCTACACCTTC.